This is a list of T cell receptor beta chains from one sample in a study of shared clonotypes between healthy human individuals. Profiled with immunoSEQ multiplex PCR; TCRdb holds only in-frame clones, not every one. The table lists about 1,800,000 clones, approximately 95% of them singletons. Material for sequencing was naive CD8+ T cells sorted from blood. These TCRs come from a man between 18 and 35 years old in good health. Each CDR3 is given with its conserved first and last residue. D genes are given only for firm matches. Not all rows give a size; the values are once, few, many and, for expanded clones, a class.

D gene: -; J gene: TRBJ1-1; CDR3 length: 13; V gene: TRBV10-3; clone size: once; CDR3 protein: CAISEVGGTEAFF; CDR3 DNA: TGTGCCATCAGTGAGGTCGGGGGCACTGAAGCTTTCTTT
D gene: TRBD1; J gene: TRBJ1-4; CDR3 length: 15; V gene: TRBV9; clone size: -; CDR3 protein: CASSVGTGGNEKLFF; CDR3 DNA: TGTGCCAGCAGCGTAGGGACAGGGGGCAATGAAAAACTGTTTTTT
D gene: -; J gene: TRBJ2-7; CDR3 length: 13; V gene: TRBV2; clone size: once; CDR3 protein: CASSEYDSYEQYF; CDR3 DNA: TGTGCCAGCAGTGAATATGACAGCTACGAGCAGTACTTC
D gene: TRBD2; J gene: TRBJ2-1; CDR3 length: 13; V gene: TRBV19; clone size: -; CDR3 protein: CASRGLELVEQFF; CDR3 DNA: TGTGCCAGTAGGGGACTAGAGTTGGTTGAGCAGTTCTTC
D gene: TRBD2; J gene: TRBJ2-1; CDR3 length: 18; V gene: TRBV7-9; clone size: -; CDR3 protein: CASSLIPPAGGMNNEQFF; CDR3 DNA: TGTGCCAGCAGCTTAATCCCACCCGCGGGAGGGATGAACAATGAGCAGTTCTTC
D gene: -; J gene: TRBJ2-7; CDR3 length: 17; V gene: TRBV7-2; clone size: -; CDR3 protein: CASSLDVLASASYEQYF; CDR3 DNA: TGTGCCAGCAGCTTAGACGTCTTGGCGTCTGCTTCCTACGAGCAGTACTTC
D gene: TRBD1; J gene: TRBJ1-1; CDR3 length: 13; V gene: TRBV30; clone size: few; CDR3 protein: CAWSPTGGTEAFF; CDR3 DNA: TGTGCCTGGAGTCCGACAGGGGGGACTGAAGCTTTCTTT
D gene: -; J gene: TRBJ2-7; CDR3 length: 17; V gene: TRBV11-2; clone size: -; CDR3 protein: CASSLDRSGHLTYEQYF; CDR3 DNA: TGTGCCAGCAGCTTAGATCGGAGCGGACACCTTACCTACGAGCAGTACTTC
D gene: TRBD1; J gene: TRBJ1-6; CDR3 length: 14; V gene: TRBV30; clone size: -; CDR3 protein: CAWWDRGNYSPLHF; CDR3 DNA: TGTGCCTGGTGGGACAGGGGAAATTATTCACCCCTCCACTTT
D gene: -; J gene: TRBJ1-5; CDR3 length: 15; V gene: TRBV9; clone size: -; CDR3 protein: CASSPHSGLEQPQHF; CDR3 DNA: TGTGCCAGCAGCCCCCATTCAGGGCTCGAACAGCCCCAGCATTTT
D gene: TRBD2; J gene: TRBJ2-2; CDR3 length: 15; V gene: TRBV29-1; clone size: -; CDR3 protein: CSVELAGADTGELFF; CDR3 DNA: TGCAGCGTTGAACTAGCGGGGGCCGACACCGGGGAGCTGTTTTTT
D gene: -; J gene: TRBJ2-7; CDR3 length: 14; V gene: TRBV13; clone size: -; CDR3 protein: CASSPEGEHYEQYF; CDR3 DNA: TGTGCCAGCAGCCCCGAGGGAGAACACTACGAGCAGTACTTC
D gene: -; J gene: TRBJ2-7; CDR3 length: 16; V gene: TRBV18; clone size: -; CDR3 protein: CASSPPRGEPSYEQYF; CDR3 DNA: TGTGCCAGCTCACCTCCGCGGGGCGAACCCTCCTACGAGCAGTACTTC
D gene: -; J gene: TRBJ2-7; CDR3 length: 12; V gene: TRBV27; clone size: -; CDR3 protein: CASSSTGYEQYF; CDR3 DNA: TGTGCCAGCAGTTCGACGGGGTACGAGCAGTACTTC
D gene: TRBD2; J gene: TRBJ2-7; CDR3 length: 13; V gene: TRBV27; clone size: -; CDR3 protein: CASIGAGAAEQYF; CDR3 DNA: TGTGCCAGCATTGGGGCGGGAGCGGCCGAGCAGTACTTC
D gene: TRBD2; J gene: TRBJ2-1; CDR3 length: 14; V gene: TRBV28; clone size: few; CDR3 protein: CASRLAGGPGEQFF; CDR3 DNA: TGTGCCAGCAGACTAGCGGGGGGGCCGGGTGAGCAGTTCTTC
D gene: -; J gene: TRBJ1-2; CDR3 length: 13; V gene: TRBV2; clone size: -; CDR3 protein: CASSEAGLYGYTF; CDR3 DNA: TGTGCCAGCAGTGAAGCGGGCCTGTATGGCTACACCTTC
D gene: -; J gene: TRBJ1-2; CDR3 length: 16; V gene: TRBV7-9; clone size: -; CDR3 protein: CASSLAGADGISGYTF; CDR3 DNA: TGTGCCAGCAGCTTAGCGGGGGCCGACGGTATAAGTGGCTACACCTTC